Each of the 3 T cell receptor beta chains below was sequenced from the same sample in a study of blood T cell repertoires in COVID-19. Profiled with immunoSEQ multiplex PCR; TCRdb holds only in-frame clones, not every one. Among approximately 210,000 clones listed, under 90% were seen once. The specimen was peripheral blood. The receptors here all came from a human donor in a cohort sampled during active COVID-19.

This clone occurred a few times. In the same sample, other DNA sequences code for this CDR3. This chain joins TRBV5-4 and TRBJ2-7; TRBD2 matches 7 bases. CDR3 size: 15 residues. Trimming at V came to 0 bases and at J to 2 bases, leaving 5 bases not matched to a gene. Germline V gene sequence: CDR1 SGHNT, CDR2 YYREEE (reference sequence). The CDR3 loop reads CASSLDGGGTYEQYF. The DNA of the CDR3 is TGTGCCAGCAGCTTGGATGGGGGAGGGACCTACGAGCAGTACTTC.

The chain joins TRBV7-6 to TRBJ1-5, with TRBD1 matching 7 bases. Germline CDR1 reads SGHVS; CDR2 reads FNYEAQ. This CDR3 spans 16 amino acids. The trim removed 5 bases at V and 7 bases at J, leaving 14 bases unmatched. CDR3 residues: CASSRIQGRFGQPQHF. In DNA, the CDR3 is TGTGCCAGCAGCCGCATACAGGGGAGGTTCGGGCAGCCCCAGCATTTT. The full variable domain, rest sourced from reference TRBV7-6 and TRBJ1-5, is GAGVSQSPRYKVTKRGQDVALRCDPISGHVSLYWYRQALGQGPEFLTYFNYEAQQDKSGLPNDRFSAERPEGSISTLTIQRTEQRDSAMYRCASSRIQGRFGQPQHFGDGTRLSIL.

V and J are TRBV11-2 and TRBJ2-1, with 10 bases aligning to TRBD1. After removal of 4 bases from V and 4 bases from J, the junction contained 4 bases not matched to a gene. Germline V gene sequence: CDR1 SGHAT, CDR2 FQNNGV. The CDR3 loop spans 15 amino acids. The DNA of the CDR3 is TGTGCCAGCAGCTGGACAGGGGGATATTACAATGAGCAGTTCTTC. Translated, it gives CASSWTGGYYNEQFF.